This T cell receptor beta chain derives from a study of T cells in Graves' hyperthyroidism and ophthalmopathy. For the study at large: Peripheral blood was taken when the disease was first diagnosed, before any treatment began. Findings and caveats of the study: Among thyroid clonotypes expanded above 0.001, most also appeared in blood.

Amplified TCR beta CDR3 regions derived from RNA transcripts. The primer set for the first-round RT-PCR of the TCR CDR3 was HTBI. Using its own MiXCR run on the multiplex PCR reads, TCRdb lists one record per CDR3 protein. The sample has around 340,000 distinct CDR3 sequences, 11% to 15% seen once; the top ten hold just under 25%. Per germline, CDR1 SGHVS and CDR2 FNYEAQ. The CDR3 runs 15 residues. With 5 bases removed from V and 0 bases from J, the gap between germline ends came to 11 bases. The authors deemed Graves' hyperthyroidism stable absent ophthalmopathy progression within 18 months. This clonotype has only a few counts. Its matching antigen is unknown.

This receptor was obtained from a woman under 40 with Graves' hyperthyroidism. The V gene is TRBV7-6, the J gene TRBJ1-3, with D possibly being TRBD1 (5 bases). Sample: blood. CDR3 sequence (DNA): TGTGCCAGCAGCCCGGGACCCTCCTCTGGAAACACCATATATTTT. Translation: CASSPGPSSGNTIYF.